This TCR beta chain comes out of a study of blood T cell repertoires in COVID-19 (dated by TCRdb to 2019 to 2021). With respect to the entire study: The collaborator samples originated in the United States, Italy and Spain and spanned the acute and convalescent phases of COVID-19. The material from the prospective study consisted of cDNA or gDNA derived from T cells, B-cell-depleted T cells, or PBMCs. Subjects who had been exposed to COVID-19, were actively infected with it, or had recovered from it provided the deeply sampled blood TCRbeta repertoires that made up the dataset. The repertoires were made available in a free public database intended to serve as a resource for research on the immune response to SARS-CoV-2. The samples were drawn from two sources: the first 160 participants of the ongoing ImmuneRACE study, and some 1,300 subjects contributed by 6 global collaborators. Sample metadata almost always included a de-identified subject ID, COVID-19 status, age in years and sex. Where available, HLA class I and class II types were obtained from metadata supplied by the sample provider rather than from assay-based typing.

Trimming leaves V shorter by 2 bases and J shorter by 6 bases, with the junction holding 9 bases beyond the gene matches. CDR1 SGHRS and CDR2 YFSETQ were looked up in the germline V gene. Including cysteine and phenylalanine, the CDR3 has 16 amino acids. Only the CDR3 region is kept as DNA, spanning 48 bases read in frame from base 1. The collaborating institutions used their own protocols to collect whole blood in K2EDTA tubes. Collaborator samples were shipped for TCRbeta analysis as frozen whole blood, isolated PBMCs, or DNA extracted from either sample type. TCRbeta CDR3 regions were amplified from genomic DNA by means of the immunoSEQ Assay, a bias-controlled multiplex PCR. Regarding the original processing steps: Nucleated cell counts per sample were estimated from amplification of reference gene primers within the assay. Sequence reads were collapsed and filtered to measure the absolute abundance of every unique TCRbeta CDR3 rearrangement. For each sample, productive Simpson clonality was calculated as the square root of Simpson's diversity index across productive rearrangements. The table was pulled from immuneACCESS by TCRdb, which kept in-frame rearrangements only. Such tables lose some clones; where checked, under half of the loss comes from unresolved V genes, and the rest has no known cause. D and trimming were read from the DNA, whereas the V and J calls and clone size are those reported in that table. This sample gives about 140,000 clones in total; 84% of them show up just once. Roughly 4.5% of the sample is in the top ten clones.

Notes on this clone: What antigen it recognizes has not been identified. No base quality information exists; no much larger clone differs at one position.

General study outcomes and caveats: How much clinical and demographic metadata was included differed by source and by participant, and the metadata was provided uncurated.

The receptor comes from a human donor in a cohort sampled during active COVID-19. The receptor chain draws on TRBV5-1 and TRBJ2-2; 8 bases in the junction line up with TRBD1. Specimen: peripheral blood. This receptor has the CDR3 CASSFRGQGGSGELFF. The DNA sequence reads TGCGCCAGCAGCTTCCGTGGACAGGGTGGTTCCGGGGAGCTGTTTTTT.